A selection of T cell receptor beta chains follows, all from one sample in a study of STAT3 mutations in large granular lymphocyte leukemia. Clones were sequenced by immunoSEQ multiplex PCR, and TCRdb holds only the in-frame ones, with some missing. Counted here are roughly 14,000 clones, 80% to 95% occurring once; the ten biggest clones make up under 9%. Sequencing was done on a sample of peripheral blood mononuclear cells. The receptors here all came from a woman aged 50 to 65 with T-cell large granular lymphocyte leukemia. Some clones in this sample may be carry-over from other donors' samples. Each CDR3 is given with its conserved first and last residue. The D gene is left open where the match is weak. Clone size, where shown, is once, few, many, or a class for clones that have expanded.

NA,TRBV18,TRBD1,TRBJ2-5,TGTGCCAGCTCACCTGACAGGGGAAAAGAGACCCAGTACTTC,CASSPDRGKETQYF
NA,TRBV6-5,TRBD1,TRBJ1-1,TGTGCCAGCAGGCCGACAGGGGGCGCGGCAGCTTTCTTT,CASRPTGGAAAFF
NA,TRBV11-2,NA,TRBJ1-5,TGTGCCAGCAGCTTAGATCGTTTCCAGCCCCAGCATTTT,CASSLDRFQPQHF
NA,TRBV7-2,TRBD1,TRBJ2-7,TGTGCCAGCAGCTTATCTCAGGGGGCGCAATACGAGCAGTACTTC,CASSLSQGAQYEQYF
NA,TRBV5-1,TRBD2,TRBJ2-7,TGCGCCAGCAGCTTGACTACAGCGGGAAACGAGCAGTACTTC,CASSLTTAGNEQYF
NA,TRBV12-5,NA,TRBJ2-5,TGTGCTAGTGGTTTGGGAACCTCAGGGTTGGAGACCCAGTACTTC,CASGLGTSGLETQYF
NA,TRBV28,NA,TRBJ1-2,TGTGCCAGCAGTCCATATATTAAGGACGGATATGGCTACACCTTC,CASSPYIKDGYGYTF
NA,TRBV6-5,NA,TRBJ1-2,TGTGCCAGCAGTTCCCTAGCGGCCGCTAACTATGGCTACACCTTC,CASSSLAAANYGYTF
NA,TRBV14,NA,TRBJ2-3,TGTGCCAGCAGCCAAGATGAGGAGGATACGCAGTATTTT,CASSQDEEDTQYF
NA,TRBV7-9,NA,TRBJ2-5,TGTGCCAGCAGCTTAGGGGTGGAAGCGGAGACCCAGTACTTC,CASSLGVEAETQYF
NA,TRBV29-1,NA,TRBJ1-5,TGCAGCGTTGCTGACGGGCTTATTGGCAATCAGCCCCAGCATTTT,CSVADGLIGNQPQHF
NA,TRBV5-1,NA,TRBJ2-7,TGCGCCAGCAGCTCAGACAATCCACCCTACGAGCAGTACTTC,CASSSDNPPYEQYF
NA,TRBV2,TRBD1,TRBJ2-7,TGTGCCAGCTGCCGGGACAGGGTTTTCGAGCAGTACTTC,CASCRDRVFEQYF
NA,TRBV27,NA,TRBJ2-2,TGTGCCAGCAGTTTTTTGGGGAACACCGGGGAGCTGTTTTTT,CASSFLGNTGELFF
NA,TRBV6-5,NA,TRBJ1-2,TGTGCCAGCAGTTACAGGGAGGTGGGGGGCTACACCTTC,CASSYREVGGYTF
NA,TRBV7-9,NA,TRBJ2-3,TGTGCCGGGACGGGGAGCACAGATACGCAGTATTTT,CAGTGSTDTQYF
NA,TRBV30,NA,TRBJ1-2,TGTGCCTGGAGGGCAGGGGTTTTCTACGCTAACTATGGCTACACCTTC,CAWRAGVFYANYGYTF
NA,TRBV10-3,TRBD1,TRBJ1-1,TGTGCCATCAGCGGACAGGGGACTGAAGCTTTCTTT,CAISGQGTEAFF
NA,TRBV7-2,TRBD2,TRBJ2-1,TGTGCCAGCAGCTTAGGTCTAGCGGGAGGCGCGGGGAATGAGCAGTTCTTC,CASSLGLAGGAGNEQFF
NA,TRBV5-6,NA,TRBJ1-2,TGTGCCAGCAGCCTACGGGGGGCCAACTATGGCTACACCTTC,CASSLRGANYGYTF
NA,TRBV6-1,NA,TRBJ1-1,TGTGCCAGCAGTCTGACGGGGGTCAACACTGAAGCTTTCTTT,CASSLTGVNTEAFF
NA,TRBV7-3,NA,TRBJ2-7,TGTGCCAGCAGCCCGACCGGGACACCAGCAAAGCAGTACTTC,CASSPTGTPAKQYF
NA,TRBV6-5,NA,TRBJ2-7,TGTGCCAGCAGAAGTCACCTCTACGAGCAGTACTTC,CASRSHLYEQYF
NA,TRBV25-1,NA,TRBJ1-5,TGTGCCAGCAGTGAATGGGGCAGCAATCAGCCCCAGCATTTT,CASSEWGSNQPQHF
NA,TRBV18,NA,TRBJ1-2,TGTGCCAGCTCCAAGGCTCGTGACTATGGCTACACCTTC,CASSKARDYGYTF
few,TRBV7-9,TRBD1,TRBJ1-2,TGTGCCATCCGGACGACAGGGGGCTACACCTTC,CAIRTTGGYTF